This record covers a single T cell receptor beta chain. Antigen: not known. Profiling relied on immunoSEQ multiplex PCR, and the TCRdb table lists in-frame clones only, not all of them. The sample has about 84,000 clones; about 78% are singletons. This sample is drawn from a study of radiotherapy plus CTLA-4 blockade in lung cancer. Study-level findings and limits: With interferon-beta, early dynamics of blood T cell clones were reported to best predict response.

This sequence was found in a human donor with non-small cell lung cancer that progressed on radiotherapy plus ipilimumab. Sequencing used peripheral blood, obtained from a patient treated with radiotherapy plus ipilimumab.

CDR3 coding DNA: TGTGCCAGCAGCTTGGGGACAGGGAAGGAGACCCAGTACTTC. It encodes CASSLGTGKETQYF. The chain links TRBV7-6 to TRBJ2-5; TRBD1 matches at 9 bases. V shed 3 bases and J 5 bases; nucleotides not matched to a gene: 4. The CDR3 length is 14 residues. Germline V gives CDR1 SGHVS, CDR2 FNYEAQ.